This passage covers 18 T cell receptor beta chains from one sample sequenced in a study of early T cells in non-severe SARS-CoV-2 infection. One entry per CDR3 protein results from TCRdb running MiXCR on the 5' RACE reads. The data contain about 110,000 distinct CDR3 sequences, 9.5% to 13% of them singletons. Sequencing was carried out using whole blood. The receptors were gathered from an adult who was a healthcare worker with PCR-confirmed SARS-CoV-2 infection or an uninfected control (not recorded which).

In DNA form, the CDR3 reads TGTGCCATCACGGGACGGGGGACGTTAGTTACAGATACGCAGTATTTT. This translates into CAITGRGTLVTDTQYF. V gene TRBV2 combines with J gene TRBJ2-3; possible D gene TRBD2, 6 bases. Germline V gene lookup returns CDR1 SNHLY and CDR2 FYNNEI. This CDR3 region has 16 residues. Trimming stripped 10 bases from V and 3 bases from J, with 23 bases between.

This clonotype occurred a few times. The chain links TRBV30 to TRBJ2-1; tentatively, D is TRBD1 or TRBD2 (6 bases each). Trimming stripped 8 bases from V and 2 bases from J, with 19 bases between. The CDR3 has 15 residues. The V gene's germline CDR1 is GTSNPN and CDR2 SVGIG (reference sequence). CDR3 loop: CAGRSGARTYNEQFF. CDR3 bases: TGTGCCGGCCGATCGGGGGCACGGACCTACAATGAGCAGTTCTTC.

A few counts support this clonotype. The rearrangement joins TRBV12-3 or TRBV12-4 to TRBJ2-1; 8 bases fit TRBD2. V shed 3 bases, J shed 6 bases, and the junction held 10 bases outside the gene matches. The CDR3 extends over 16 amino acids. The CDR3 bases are TGTGCCAGCAGTTTCCTTAGGACTAGCCGTAGCAATGAGCAGTTCTTC. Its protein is CASSFLRTSRSNEQFF.

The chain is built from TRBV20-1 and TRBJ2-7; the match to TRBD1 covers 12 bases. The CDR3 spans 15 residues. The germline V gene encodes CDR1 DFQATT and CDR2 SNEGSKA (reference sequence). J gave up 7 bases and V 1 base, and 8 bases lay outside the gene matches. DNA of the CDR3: TGCAGTGCTAGAGGGCCGGGACAGGGGGCGTGGGAGCAGTACTTC. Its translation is CSARGPGQGAWEQYF.

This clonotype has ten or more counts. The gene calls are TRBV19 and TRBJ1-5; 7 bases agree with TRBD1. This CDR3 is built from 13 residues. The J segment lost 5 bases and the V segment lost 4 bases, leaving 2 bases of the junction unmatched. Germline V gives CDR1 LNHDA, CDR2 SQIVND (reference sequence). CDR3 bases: TGTGCCAGTAGTAGCCAGGGGGATCAGCCCCAGCATTTT. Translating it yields CASSSQGDQPQHF. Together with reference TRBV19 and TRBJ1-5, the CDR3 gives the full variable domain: DGGITQSPKYLFRKEGQNVTLSCEQNLNHDAMYWYRQDPGQGLRLIYYSQIVNDFQKGDIAEGYSVSREKKESFPLTVTSAQKNPTAFYLCASSSQGDQPQHFGDGTRLSIL.

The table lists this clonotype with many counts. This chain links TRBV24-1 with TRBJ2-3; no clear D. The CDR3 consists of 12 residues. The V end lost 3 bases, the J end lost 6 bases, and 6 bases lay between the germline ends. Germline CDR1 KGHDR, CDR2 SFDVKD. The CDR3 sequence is CATSDRHDTQYF. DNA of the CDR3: TGTGCCACCAGTGATCGCCACGATACGCAGTATTTT.

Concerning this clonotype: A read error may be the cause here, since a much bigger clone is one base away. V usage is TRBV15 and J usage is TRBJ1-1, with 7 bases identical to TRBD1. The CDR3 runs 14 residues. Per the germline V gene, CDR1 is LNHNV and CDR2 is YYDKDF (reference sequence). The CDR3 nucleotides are TGTGTCACCAGCAGGGGACAGCTCTACACTGAAGCTTTCTTT. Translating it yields CVTSRGQLYTEAFF.

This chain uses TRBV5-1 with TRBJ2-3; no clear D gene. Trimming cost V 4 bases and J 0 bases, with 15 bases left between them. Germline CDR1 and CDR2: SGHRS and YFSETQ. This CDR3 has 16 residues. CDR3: CASSMGIPASTDTQYF. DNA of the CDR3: TGCGCCAGCAGCATGGGGATACCAGCTAGCACAGATACGCAGTATTTT.

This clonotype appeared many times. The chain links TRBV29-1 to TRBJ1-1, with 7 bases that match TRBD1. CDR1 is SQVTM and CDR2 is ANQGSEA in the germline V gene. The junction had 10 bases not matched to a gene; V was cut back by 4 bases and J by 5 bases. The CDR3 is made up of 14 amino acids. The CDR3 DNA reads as TGCAGCGTTGGAGGGCAACAGGGGTGGACTGAAGCTTTCTTT. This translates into CSVGGQQGWTEAFF.

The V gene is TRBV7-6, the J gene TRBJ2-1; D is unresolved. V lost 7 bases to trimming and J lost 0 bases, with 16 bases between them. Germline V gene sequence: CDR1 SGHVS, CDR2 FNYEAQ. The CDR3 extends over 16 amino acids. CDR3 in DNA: TGTGCCAGCATGGAAAAGACGCAGAGCTCCTACAATGAGCAGTTCTTC. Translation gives CASMEKTQSSYNEQFF. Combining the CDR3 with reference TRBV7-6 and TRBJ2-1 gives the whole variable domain GAGVSQSPRYKVTKRGQDVALRCDPISGHVSLYWYRQALGQGPEFLTYFNYEAQQDKSGLPNDRFSAERPEGSISTLTIQRTEQRDSAMYRCASMEKTQSSYNEQFFGPGTRLTVL.

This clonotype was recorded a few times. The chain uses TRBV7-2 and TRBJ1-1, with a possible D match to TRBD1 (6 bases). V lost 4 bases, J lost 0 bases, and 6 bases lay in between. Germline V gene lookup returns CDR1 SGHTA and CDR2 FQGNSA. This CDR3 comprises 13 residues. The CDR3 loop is CASSYRVNTEAFF. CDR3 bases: TGTGCCAGCAGCTACAGGGTGAACACTGAAGCTTTCTTT. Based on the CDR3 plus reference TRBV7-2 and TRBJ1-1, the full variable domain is GAGVSQSPSNKVTEKGKDVELRCDPISGHTALYWYRQSLGQGLEFLIYFQGNSAPDKSGLPSDRFSAERTGGSVSTLTIQRTQQEDSAVYLCASSYRVNTEAFFGQGTRLTVV.

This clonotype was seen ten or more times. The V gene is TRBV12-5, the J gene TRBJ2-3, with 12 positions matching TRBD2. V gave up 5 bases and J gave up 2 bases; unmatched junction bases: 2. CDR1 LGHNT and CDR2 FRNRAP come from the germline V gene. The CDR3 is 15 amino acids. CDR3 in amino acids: CASGTSGGTTDTQYF. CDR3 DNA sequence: TGTGCTAGTGGTACTAGCGGGGGGACCACAGATACGCAGTATTTT.

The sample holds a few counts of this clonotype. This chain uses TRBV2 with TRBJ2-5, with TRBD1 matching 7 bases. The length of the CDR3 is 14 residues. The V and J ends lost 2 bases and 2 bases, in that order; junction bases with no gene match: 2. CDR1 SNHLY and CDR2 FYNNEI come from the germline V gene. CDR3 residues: CASSEQGVQETQYF. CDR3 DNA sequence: TGTGCCAGCAGTGAACAGGGGGTGCAAGAGACCCAGTACTTC. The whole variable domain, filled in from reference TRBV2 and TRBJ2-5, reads EPEVTQTPSHQVTQMGQEVILRCVPISNHLYFYWYRQILGQKVEFLVSFYNNEISEKSEIFDDQFSVERPDGSNFTLKIRSTKLEDSAMYFCASSEQGVQETQYFGPGTRLLVL.

The CDR3 protein is CASSFAGKTEAFF. The CDR3 DNA follows: TGTGCCAGCAGTTTTGCAGGGAAGACTGAAGCTTTCTTT. The chain employs TRBV27 and TRBJ1-1; weak D call: TRBD1 (5 bases). The CDR3 has 13 amino acids. V was trimmed by 3 bases and J by 5 bases, leaving 10 bases between them. Germline CDR1 MNHEY, CDR2 SMNVEV (reference sequence).

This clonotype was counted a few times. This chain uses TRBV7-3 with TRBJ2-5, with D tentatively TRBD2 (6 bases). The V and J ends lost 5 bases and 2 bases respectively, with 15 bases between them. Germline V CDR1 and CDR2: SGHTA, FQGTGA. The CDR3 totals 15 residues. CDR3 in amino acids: CASSRSPGVQETQYF. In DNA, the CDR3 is TGTGCCAGCAGCCGGTCCCCGGGAGTACAAGAGACCCAGTACTTC.

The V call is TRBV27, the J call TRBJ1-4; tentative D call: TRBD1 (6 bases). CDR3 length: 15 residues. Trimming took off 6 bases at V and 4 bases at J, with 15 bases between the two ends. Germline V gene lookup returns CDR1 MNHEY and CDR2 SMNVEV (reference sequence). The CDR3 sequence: CASSRLDRNNEKLFF. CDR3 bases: TGTGCCAGCAGCCGCCTCGACAGGAATAATGAAAAACTGTTTTTT.

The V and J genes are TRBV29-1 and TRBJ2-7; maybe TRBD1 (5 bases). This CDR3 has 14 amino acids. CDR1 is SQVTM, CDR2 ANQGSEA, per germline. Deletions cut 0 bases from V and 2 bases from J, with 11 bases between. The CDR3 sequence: CSVEDPDSPYEQYF. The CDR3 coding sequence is TGCAGCGTTGAAGATCCAGACAGTCCCTACGAGCAGTACTTC.

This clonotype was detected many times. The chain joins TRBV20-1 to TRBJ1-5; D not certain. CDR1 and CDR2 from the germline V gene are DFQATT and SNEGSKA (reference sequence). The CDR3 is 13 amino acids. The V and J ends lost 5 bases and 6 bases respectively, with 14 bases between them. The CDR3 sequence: CSAPGPGSQPQHF. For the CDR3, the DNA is TGCAGTGCTCCCGGCCCGGGGAGTCAGCCCCAGCATTTT.